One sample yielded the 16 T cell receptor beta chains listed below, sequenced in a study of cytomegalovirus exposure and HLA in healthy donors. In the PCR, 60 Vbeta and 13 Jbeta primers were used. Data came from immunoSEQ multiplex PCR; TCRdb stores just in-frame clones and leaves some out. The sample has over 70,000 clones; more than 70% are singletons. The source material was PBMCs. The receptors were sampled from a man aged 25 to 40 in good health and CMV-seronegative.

DNA for the CDR3: TGTGCCAGCAGCTCCCGCGGGGCAGTCCAAGAGACCCAGTACTTC. Translated, it gives CASSSRGAVQETQYF. The V call is TRBV5-6, the J call TRBJ2-5; possible D gene TRBD2, 6 bases. V dropped 3 bases and J dropped 1 base, with 13 bases sitting between them. CDR1 is SGHDT, CDR2 YYEEEE, per germline. The CDR3 covers 15 residues.

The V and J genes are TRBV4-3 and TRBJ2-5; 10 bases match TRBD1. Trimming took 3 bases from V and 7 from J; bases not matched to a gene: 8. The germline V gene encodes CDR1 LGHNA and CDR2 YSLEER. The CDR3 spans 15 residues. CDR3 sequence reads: CASSQSGQGKGTQYF. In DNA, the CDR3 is TGCGCCAGCAGCCAGTCGGGACAGGGGAAGGGGACCCAGTACTTC.

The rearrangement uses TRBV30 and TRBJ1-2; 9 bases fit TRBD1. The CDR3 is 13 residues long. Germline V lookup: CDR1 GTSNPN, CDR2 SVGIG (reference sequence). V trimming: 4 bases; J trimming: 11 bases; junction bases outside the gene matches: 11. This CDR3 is CAWTPGQGSRYTF. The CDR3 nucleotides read TGTGCCTGGACGCCTGGACAGGGGTCGAGATACACCTTC.

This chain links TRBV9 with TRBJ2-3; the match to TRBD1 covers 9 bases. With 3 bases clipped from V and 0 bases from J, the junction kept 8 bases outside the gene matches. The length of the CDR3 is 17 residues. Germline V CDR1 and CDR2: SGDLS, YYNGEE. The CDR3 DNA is TGTGCCAGCAGCGACCCCCGGGACAGGGCTAGCACAGATACGCAGTATTTT. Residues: CASSDPRDRASTDTQYF.

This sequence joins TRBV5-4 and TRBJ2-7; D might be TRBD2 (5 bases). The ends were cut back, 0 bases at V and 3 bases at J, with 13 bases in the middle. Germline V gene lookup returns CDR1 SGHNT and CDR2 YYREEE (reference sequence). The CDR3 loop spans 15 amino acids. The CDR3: CASSLEGYGNYEQYF. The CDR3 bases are TGTGCCAGCAGCTTGGAAGGGTACGGGAACTACGAGCAGTACTTC.

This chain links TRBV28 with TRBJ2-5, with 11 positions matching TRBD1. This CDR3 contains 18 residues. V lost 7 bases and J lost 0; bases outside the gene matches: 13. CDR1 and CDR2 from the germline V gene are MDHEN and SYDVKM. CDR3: CASTYTGTGGFDQETQYF. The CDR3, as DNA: TGTGCCAGCACCTATACCGGGACAGGGGGTTTCGACCAAGAGACCCAGTACTTC.

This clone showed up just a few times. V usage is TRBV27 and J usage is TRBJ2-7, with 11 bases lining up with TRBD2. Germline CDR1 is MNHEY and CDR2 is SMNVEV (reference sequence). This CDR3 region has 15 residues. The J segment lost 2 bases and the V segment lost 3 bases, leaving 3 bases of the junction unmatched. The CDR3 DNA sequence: TGTGCCAGCAGTTTCCTGACTAGCGGGACCTACGAGCAGTACTTC. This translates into CASSFLTSGTYEQYF.

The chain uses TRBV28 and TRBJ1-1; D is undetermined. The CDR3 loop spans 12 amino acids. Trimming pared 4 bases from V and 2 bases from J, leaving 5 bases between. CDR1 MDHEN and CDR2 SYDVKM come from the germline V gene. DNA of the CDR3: TGTGCCAGCAGTTCCACAAACACTGAAGCTTTCTTT. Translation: CASSSTNTEAFF. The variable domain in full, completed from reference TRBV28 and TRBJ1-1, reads DVKVTQSSRYLVKRTGEKVFLECVQDMDHENMFWYRQDPGLGLRLIYFSYDVKMKEKGDIPEGYSVSREKKERFSLILESASTNQTSMYLCASSSTNTEAFFGQGTRLTVV.

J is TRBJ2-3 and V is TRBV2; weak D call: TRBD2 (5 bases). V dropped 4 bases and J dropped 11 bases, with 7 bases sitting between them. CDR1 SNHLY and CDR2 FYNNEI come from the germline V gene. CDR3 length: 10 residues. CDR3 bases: TGTGCCAGCAGTGTCGGGATGCAGTATTTT. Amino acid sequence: CASSVGMQYF.

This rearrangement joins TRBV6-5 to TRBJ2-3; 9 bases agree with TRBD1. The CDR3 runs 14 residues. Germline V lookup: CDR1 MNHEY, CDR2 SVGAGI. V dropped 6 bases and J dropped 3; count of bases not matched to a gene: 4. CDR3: CASSPDRGTDTQYF. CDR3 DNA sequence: TGTGCCAGCAGCCCCGACAGGGGGACAGATACGCAGTATTTT.

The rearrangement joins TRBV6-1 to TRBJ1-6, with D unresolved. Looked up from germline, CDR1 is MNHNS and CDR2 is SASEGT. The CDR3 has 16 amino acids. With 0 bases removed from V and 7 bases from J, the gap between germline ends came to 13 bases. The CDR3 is CASSEALRGWNSPLHF. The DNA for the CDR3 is TGTGCCAGCAGTGAAGCGCTTCGGGGTTGGAATTCACCCCTCCACTTT.

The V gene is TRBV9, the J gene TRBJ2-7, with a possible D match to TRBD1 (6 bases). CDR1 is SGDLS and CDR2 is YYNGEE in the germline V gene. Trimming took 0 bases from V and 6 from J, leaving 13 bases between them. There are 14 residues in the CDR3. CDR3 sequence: CASSVATGSGEQYF. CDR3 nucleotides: TGTGCCAGCAGCGTAGCAACAGGGAGCGGCGAGCAGTACTTC.

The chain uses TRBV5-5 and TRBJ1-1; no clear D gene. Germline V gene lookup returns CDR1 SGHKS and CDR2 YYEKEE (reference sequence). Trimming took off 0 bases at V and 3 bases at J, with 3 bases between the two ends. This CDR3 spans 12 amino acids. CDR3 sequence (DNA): TGTGCCAGCAGCTTGGGAGACACTGAAGCTTTCTTT. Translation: CASSLGDTEAFF.

The CDR3 bases are TGTGCCAGCAGGGGAGAGTATGAGCAGTTCTTC. This translates into CASRGEYEQFF. This chain connects TRBV6-1 to TRBJ2-1; tentatively, D is TRBD2 (5 bases). Trimming removed 6 bases at V and 8 bases at J, with 8 bases between. This CDR3 is built from 11 residues. CDR1 is MNHNS, CDR2 SASEGT, per germline.

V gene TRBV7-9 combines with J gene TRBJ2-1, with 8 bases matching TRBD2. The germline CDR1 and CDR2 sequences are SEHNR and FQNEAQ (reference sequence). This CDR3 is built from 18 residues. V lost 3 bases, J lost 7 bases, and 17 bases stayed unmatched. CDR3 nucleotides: TGTGCCAGCAGCTTCCGGGGACTAGAATCCTCCGTCGGGAATGAGCAGTTCTTC. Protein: CASSFRGLESSVGNEQFF.

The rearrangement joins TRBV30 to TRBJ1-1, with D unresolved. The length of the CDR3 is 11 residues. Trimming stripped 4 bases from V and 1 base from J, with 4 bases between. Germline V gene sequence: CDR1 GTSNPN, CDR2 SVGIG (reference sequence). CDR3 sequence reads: CAWIENTEAFF. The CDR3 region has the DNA TGTGCCTGGATAGAGAACACTGAAGCTTTCTTT.